A selection of T cell receptor beta chains follows, all from one sample in a study of CD8+CD57+ T cells in acquired aplastic anemia. TCRdb reprocessed the reads via MiXCR and lists one record per CDR3 protein. This table has more than 150,000 distinct CDR3 sequences, about half appearing once. The sequencing input was sorted CD4+, CD8+, or CD8+CD57+ T cells (not recorded which) from PBMCs. These receptor sequences come from a human donor in good health. Each CDR3 is given with its conserved first and last residue. D genes are given only for firm matches. Not all rows give a size; the values are once, few, many and, for expanded clones, a class.

j_call | d_call | v_call | clone_size | cdr3_nt | cdr3_aa
TRBJ2-5 | - | TRBV20-1 | many | TGCAGTGCTAACAATCCGGGAATAGGGACCCAGTACTTC | CSANNPGIGTQYF
TRBJ2-1 | - | TRBV2 | many | TGTGCCAGCCGAGCGCCGAGCTCCTACAATGAGCAGTTCTTC | CASRAPSSYNEQFF
TRBJ2-7 | TRBD1 | TRBV3-1 | - | TGTGCCAGCAGCCATTACGGGACAGGGGGTTTTCACGAGCAGTACTTC | CASSHYGTGGFHEQYF
TRBJ2-3 | - | TRBV10-3 | - | TGTGCCATCAGTGGGCGGACCACAGATACGCAGTATTTT | CAISGRTTDTQYF
TRBJ1-5 | - | TRBV19 | - | TGTGCCAGTAGGCCTGCAAATAGCAATCAGCCCCAGCATTTT | CASRPANSNQPQHF
TRBJ2-1 | TRBD2 | TRBV7-2 | many | TGTGCCAGCAGCTTAGGCGGGATGGGACTAGCGGGAGGGGGGGAGCAGTTCTTC | CASSLGGMGLAGGGEQFF
TRBJ1-5 | - | TRBV19 | many | TGTGCCAGTAGCCGGCAGGAGGAGGGTCAGCCCCAGCATTTT | CASSRQEEGQPQHF
TRBJ1-2 | - | TRBV11-1 | - | TGTGCCAGCAGCTTAAATTACGGGACACCGGGTGCCGGTGGCTACACCTTC | CASSLNYGTPGAGGYTF
TRBJ1-5 | TRBD1 | TRBV9 | many | TGTGCCAGCAGCGTAGACACAGGGGCCAATCAGCCCCAGCATTTT | CASSVDTGANQPQHF
TRBJ1-1 | - | TRBV5-1 | - | TGCGCCAGCAGCTTCGACATGGACACTGAAGCTTTCTTT | CASSFDMDTEAFF
TRBJ1-1 | TRBD1 | TRBV13 | - | TGTGCCAGCAGCTGGGTGACAGGGAGAATGAACACTGAAGCTTTCTTT | CASSWVTGRMNTEAFF
TRBJ2-3 | TRBD1 | TRBV25-1 | few | TGTGCCAGCAGTCGAAGACAGGGCCCGCAGTATTTT | CASSRRQGPQYF
TRBJ2-3 | TRBD2 | TRBV6-1 | many | TGTGCCAGCAGTCCTAGCGGGAGCCCCTCCAGCACAGATACGCAGTATTTT | CASSPSGSPSSTDTQYF
TRBJ2-3 | - | TRBV10-3 | few | TGTGCCATCAGTGAGCCCCGCACAGATACGCAGTATTTT | CAISEPRTDTQYF
TRBJ1-1 | - | TRBV5-4 | many | TGTGCCAGCAGCCGCGGGGCAACAAATAGGAACACTGAAGCTTTCTTT | CASSRGATNRNTEAFF
TRBJ1-1 | TRBD1 | TRBV29-1 | many | TGCAGCGTTGGGGACAGGGGGCGCGTGAACACTGAAGCTTTCTTT | CSVGDRGRVNTEAFF
TRBJ2-3 | TRBD1 | TRBV7-3 | - | TGTGCCAGCAGTTGGGCCGACAGGGGAAGTACAGATACGCAGTATTTT | CASSWADRGSTDTQYF
TRBJ2-3 | - | TRBV12-3/TRBV12-4 | - | TGTGCCAGCAGCCGACTAGTCGCGGGGACAGATACGCAGTATTTT | CASSRLVAGTDTQYF
TRBJ2-3 | TRBD2 | TRBV5-4 | many | TGTGCCAGCAGCTCTACTAGCGGCACAGATACGCAGTATTTT | CASSSTSGTDTQYF
TRBJ1-6 | - | TRBV9 | many | TGTGCCAGCAGCGTAGGAAGCAGTGTAGGGGTTTCACCCCTCCACTTT | CASSVGSSVGVSPLHF
TRBJ1-6 | - | TRBV12-3/TRBV12-4 | - | TGTGCCAGCAGTTTGGCAGAGTCTAATTCACCCCTCCACTTT | CASSLAESNSPLHF
TRBJ2-1 | - | TRBV29-1 | - | TGCAGCGGCGCGGTTTCCTACAATGAGCAGTTCTTC | CSGAVSYNEQFF
TRBJ2-2 | - | TRBV6-5 | - | TGTGCCAGCAGTTACTCGAACGGGAGAAGGACCGGGGAGCTGTTTTTT | CASSYSNGRRTGELFF
TRBJ2-2 | - | TRBV29-1 | once | TGCAGCGTTGTTCAGGGTAGCACCGGGGGGCTGTTTTTC | CSVVQGSTGGLFF
TRBJ1-2 | - | TRBV7-8 | many | TGTGCCAGCAGCTTAGCATTAGCAGGGGCTGGCTACACCTTC | CASSLALAGAGYTF
TRBJ1-4 | - | TRBV4-1 | - | TGCGCCAGCAGCCAAGGGTTCCGGAGGTGGGTTGAAAAACTGTTTTTT | CASSQGFRRWVEKLFF
TRBJ2-5 | - | TRBV7-2 | many | TGTGCCAGCAGGATCGGGACAACGCTCCAAGAGACCCAGTACTTC | CASRIGTTLQETQYF